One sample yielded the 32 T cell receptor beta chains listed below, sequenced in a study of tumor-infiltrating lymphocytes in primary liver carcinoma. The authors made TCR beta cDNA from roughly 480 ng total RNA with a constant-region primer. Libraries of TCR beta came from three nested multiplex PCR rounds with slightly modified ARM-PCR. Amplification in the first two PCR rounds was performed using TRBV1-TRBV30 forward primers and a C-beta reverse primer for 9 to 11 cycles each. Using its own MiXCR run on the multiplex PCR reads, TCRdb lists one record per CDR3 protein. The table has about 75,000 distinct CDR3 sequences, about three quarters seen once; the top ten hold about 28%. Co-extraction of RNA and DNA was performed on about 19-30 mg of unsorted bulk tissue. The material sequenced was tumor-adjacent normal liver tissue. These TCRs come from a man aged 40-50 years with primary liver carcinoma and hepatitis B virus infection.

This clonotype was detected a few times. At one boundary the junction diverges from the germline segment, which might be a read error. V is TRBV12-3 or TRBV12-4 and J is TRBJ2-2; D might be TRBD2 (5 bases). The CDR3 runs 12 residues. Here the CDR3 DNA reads TGTGTCAGTAGCCTACGTCCCGGGGAGCCGTTTTTT. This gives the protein CVSSLRPGEPFF.

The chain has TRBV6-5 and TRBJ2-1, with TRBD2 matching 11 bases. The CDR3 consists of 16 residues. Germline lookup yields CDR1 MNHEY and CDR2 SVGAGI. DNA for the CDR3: TGTGTCATCAGTTACGGTGGGACTAGCGGAACAAATGAGCAGTTCTTC. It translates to CVISYGGTSGTNEQFF.

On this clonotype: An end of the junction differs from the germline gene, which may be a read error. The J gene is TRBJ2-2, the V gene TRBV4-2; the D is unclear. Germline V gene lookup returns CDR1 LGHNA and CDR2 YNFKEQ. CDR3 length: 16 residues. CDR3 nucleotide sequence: TGTGTCAGCAGCCAAGACCTTTTAGAGAGCTCAGGGGAGCTGTTTTTT. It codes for CVSSQDLLESSGELFF.

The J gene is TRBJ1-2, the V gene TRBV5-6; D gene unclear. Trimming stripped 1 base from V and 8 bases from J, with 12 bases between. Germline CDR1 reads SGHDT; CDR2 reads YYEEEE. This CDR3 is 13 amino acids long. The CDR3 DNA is TGTGCCAGCAGCTTGATTGGGGTAGGAGGCTACACCTTC. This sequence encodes CASSLIGVGGYTF.

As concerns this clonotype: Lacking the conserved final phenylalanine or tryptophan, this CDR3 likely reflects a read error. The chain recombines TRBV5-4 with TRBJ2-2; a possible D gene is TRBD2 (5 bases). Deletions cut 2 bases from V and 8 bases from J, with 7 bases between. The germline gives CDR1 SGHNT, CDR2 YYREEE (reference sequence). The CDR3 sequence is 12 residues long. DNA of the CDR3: TGTGCCAGCAGCTTATGGAGGGGGGAGCTGTTTATT. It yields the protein CASSLWRGELFI.

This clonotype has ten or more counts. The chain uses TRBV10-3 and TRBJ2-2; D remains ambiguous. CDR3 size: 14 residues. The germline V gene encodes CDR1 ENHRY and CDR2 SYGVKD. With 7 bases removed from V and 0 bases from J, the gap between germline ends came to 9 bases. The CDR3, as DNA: TGTGCCATCAATGGGATCGCGAACACCGGGGAGCTGTTTTTT. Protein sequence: CAINGIANTGELFF.

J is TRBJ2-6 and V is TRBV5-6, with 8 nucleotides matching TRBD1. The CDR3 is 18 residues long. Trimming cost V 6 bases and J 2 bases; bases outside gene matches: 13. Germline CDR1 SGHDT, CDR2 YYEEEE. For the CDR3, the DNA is TGTGCCAGCACCTCGTGGACAGGGTGGCTTCCTGGGGCCAACGTCCTGACTTTC. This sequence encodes CASTSWTGWLPGANVLTF.

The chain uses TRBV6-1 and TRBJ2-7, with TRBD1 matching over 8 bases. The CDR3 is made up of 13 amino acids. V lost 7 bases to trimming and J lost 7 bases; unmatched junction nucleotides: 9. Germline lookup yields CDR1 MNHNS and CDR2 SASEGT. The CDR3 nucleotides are TGTGCCAGCAATCAGGGGGCCCGGTCTGAGCAGTACTTC. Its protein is CASNQGARSEQYF.

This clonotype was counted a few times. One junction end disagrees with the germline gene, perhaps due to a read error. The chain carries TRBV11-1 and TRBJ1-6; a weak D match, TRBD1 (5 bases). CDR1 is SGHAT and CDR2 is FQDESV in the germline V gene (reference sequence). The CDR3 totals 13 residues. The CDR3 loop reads CASGRTLVSPLHF. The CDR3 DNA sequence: TGTGCCAGCGGCCGGACACTGGTTTCACCTCTCCACTTT.

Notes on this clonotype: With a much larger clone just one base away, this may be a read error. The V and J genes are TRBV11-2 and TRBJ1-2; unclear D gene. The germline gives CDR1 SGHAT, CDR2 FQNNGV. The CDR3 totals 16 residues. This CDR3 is CASILEGGREILGYTF. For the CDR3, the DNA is TGTGCCAGCATCTTAGAGGGAGGACGGGAGATCCTGGGCTACACCTTC.

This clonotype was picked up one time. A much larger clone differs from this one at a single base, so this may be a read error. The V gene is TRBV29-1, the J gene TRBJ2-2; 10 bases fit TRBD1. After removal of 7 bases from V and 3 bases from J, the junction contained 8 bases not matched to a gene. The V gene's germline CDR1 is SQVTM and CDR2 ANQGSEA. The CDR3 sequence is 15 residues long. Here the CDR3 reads CSAVGQGDHTGELFF. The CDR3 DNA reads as TGCAGCGCTGTAGGACAGGGGGATCACACCGGGGAGCTGTTTTTT.

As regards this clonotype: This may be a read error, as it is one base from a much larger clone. CDR3 nucleotide sequence: TGTGCCAGCAGATTTTTGGACAGGGAGAGTTCACCCCTCCACTTT. Residues: CASRFLDRESSPLHF. The chain joins TRBV28 to TRBJ1-6; TRBD1 aligns across 8 bases. The V and J ends lost 6 bases and 9 bases, in that order; junction bases with no gene match: 10. Germline V gives CDR1 MDHEN, CDR2 SYDVKM. The CDR3 runs to 15 residues.

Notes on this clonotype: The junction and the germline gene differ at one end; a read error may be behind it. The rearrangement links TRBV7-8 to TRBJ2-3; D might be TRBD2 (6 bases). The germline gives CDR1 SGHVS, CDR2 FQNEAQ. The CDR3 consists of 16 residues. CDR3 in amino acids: CASSYGLAYDTDTPYF. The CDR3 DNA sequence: TGTGCCAGCAGCTACGGTCTAGCGTACGACACAGATACGCCGTATTTT.

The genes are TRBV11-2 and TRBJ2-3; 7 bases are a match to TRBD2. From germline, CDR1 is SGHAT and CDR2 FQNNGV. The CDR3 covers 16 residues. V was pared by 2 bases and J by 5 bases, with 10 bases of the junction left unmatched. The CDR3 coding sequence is TGTGCCAGCAGCTTACAAGCGGGATTCAGCGTAGATACGCAGTATTTT. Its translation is CASSLQAGFSVDTQYF.

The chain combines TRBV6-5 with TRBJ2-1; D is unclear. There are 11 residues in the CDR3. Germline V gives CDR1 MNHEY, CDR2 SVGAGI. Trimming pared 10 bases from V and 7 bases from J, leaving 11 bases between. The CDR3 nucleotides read TGTGCCAACACTCAGCGAAATGAGCAGTTCTTC. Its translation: CANTQRNEQFF.

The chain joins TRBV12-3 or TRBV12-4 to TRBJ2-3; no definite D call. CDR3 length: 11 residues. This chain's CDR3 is CGIRSTDTQYF. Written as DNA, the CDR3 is TGTGGCATTCGGAGCACAGATACGCAGTATTTT.

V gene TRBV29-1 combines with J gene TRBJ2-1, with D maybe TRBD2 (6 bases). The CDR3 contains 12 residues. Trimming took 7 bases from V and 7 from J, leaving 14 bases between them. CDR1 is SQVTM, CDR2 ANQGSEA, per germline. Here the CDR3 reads CSACPGGNEQFF. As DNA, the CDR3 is TGCAGCGCATGCCCTGGGGGGAATGAGCAGTTCTTC.

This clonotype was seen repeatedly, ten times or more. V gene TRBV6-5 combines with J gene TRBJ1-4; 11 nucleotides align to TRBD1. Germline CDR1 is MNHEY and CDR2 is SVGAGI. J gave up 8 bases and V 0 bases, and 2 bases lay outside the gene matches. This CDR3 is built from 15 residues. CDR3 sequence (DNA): TGTGCCAGCAGTTACTCGAGGGACAGGGGGGAAAAACTGTTTTTT. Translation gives CASSYSRDRGEKLFF.

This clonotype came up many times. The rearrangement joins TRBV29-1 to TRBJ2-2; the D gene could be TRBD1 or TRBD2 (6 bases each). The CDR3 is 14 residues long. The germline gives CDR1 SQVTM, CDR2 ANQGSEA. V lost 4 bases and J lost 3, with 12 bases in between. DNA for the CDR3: TGCAGCGTTGTAACGGGGGCCGACACCGGGGAGCTGTTTTTT. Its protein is CSVVTGADTGELFF.

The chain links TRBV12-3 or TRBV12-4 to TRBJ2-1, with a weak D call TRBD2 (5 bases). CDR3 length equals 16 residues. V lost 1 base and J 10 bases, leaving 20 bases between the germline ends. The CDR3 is CASSLGSASKVGEQFF. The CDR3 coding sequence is TGTGCCAGCAGTTTAGGTAGCGCGAGTAAGGTGGGCGAGCAGTTCTTC.

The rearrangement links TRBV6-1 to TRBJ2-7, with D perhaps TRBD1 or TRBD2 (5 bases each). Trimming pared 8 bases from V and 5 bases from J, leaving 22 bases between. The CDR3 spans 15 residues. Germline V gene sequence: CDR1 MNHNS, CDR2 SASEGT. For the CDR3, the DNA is TGTGCCAGCTGCTACCTTGGATTGGGGGACCACGAGCAGTACTTC. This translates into CASCYLGLGDHEQYF.

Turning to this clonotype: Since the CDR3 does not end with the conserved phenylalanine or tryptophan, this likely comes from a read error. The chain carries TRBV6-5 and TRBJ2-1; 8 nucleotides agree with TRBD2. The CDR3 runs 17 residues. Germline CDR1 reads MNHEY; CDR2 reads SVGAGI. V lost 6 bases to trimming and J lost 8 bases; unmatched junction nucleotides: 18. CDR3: CASSVWWHSGSGDEQFL. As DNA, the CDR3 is TGTGCCAGCAGCGTATGGTGGCACAGCGGGAGTGGGGATGAGCAGTTCCTC.

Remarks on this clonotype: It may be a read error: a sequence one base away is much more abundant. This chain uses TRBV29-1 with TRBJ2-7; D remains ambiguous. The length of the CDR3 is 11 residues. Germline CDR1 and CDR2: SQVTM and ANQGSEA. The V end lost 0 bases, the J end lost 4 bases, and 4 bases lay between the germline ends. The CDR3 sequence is CSVEEEYEQYF. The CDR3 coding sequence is TGCAGCGTTGAAGAGGAATACGAGCAGTACTTC.

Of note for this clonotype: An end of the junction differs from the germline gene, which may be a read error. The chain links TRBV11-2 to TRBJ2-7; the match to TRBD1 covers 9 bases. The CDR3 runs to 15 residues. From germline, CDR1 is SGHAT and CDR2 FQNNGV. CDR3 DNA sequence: TGTGCCAGCAACCCCCGAACAGGGGGCATCTCCGAGAAGTACTTC. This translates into CASNPRTGGISEKYF. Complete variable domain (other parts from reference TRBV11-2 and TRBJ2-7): EAGVAQSPRYKIIEKRQSVAFWCNPISGHATLYWYQQILGQGPKLLIQFQNNGVVDDSQLPKDRFSAERLKGVDSTLKIQPAKLEDSAVYLCASNPRTGGISEKYFGPGTRLTVT.

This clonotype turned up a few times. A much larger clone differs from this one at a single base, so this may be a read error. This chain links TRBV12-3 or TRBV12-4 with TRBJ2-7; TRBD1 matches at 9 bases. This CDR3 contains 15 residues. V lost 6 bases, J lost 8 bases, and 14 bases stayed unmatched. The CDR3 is CASSRAGTGTFKQYF. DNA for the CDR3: TGTGCCAGCAGCCGGGCCGGGACAGGGACTTTCAAGCAGTACTTC.

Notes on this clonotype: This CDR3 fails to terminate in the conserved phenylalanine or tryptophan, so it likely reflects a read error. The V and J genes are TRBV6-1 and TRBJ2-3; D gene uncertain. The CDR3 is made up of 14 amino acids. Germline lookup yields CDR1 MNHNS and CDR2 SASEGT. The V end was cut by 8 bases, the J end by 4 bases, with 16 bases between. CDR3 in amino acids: CASGRDIFADTQYI. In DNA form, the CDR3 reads TGTGCCAGCGGAAGAGACATATTCGCAGATACGCAGTATATT.

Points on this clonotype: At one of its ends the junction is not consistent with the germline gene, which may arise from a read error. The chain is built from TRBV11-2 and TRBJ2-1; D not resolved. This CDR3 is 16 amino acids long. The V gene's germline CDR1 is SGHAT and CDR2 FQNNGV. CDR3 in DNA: TGTGTCAGCAGCTCAGAGTTGGGGATTCCATACGATGGGCAGTTCTTC. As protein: CVSSSELGIPYDGQFF.

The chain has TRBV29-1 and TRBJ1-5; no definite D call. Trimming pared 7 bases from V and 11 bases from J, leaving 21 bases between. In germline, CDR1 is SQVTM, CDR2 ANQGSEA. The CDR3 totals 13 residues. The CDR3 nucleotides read TGCAGCGCTGTGTTTGTGGGAGCATCAGCCCAGCATTTT. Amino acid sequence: CSAVFVGASAQHF.

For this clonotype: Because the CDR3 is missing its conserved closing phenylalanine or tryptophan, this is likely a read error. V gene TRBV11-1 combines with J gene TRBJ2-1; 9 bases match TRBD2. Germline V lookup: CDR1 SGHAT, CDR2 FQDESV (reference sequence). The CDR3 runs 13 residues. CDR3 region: CASSAGGSNGQFV. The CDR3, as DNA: TGTGCCAGCAGCGCGGGAGGGTCGAATGGGCAGTTCGTC.

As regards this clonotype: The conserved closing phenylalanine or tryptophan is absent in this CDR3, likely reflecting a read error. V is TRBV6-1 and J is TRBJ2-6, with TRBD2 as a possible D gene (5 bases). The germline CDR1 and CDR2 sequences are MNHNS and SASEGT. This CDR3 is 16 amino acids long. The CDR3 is CVSSPEDGSGANVLTS. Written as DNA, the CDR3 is TGTGTCAGCAGTCCGGAGGATGGCTCTGGGGCCAACGTCCTGACTTCC.

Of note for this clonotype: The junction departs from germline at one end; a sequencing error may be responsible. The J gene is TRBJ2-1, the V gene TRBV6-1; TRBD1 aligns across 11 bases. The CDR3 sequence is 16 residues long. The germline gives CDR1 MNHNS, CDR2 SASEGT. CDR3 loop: CASSDADRGLSNEKFF. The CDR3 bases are TGTGCCAGCAGTGATGCGGACAGGGGGCTTTCCAATGAGAAGTTCTTC.

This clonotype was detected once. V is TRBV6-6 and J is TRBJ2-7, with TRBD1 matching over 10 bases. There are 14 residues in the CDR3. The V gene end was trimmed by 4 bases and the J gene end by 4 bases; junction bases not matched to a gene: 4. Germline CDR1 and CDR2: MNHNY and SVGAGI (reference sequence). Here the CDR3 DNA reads TGTGCCAGCAGTTCACCGGGACAGGGGTACGAGCAGTACTTC. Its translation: CASSSPGQGYEQYF.